This entry features one TCR beta chain sequence. Its antigen remains unknown. A multiplex PCR was run with 60 Vbeta primers and 13 Jbeta primers. Profiled with immunoSEQ multiplex PCR; TCRdb holds only in-frame clones, not every one. The data contain about 160,000 clones, approximately 80% of them seen just once; the ten biggest clones take up about 0.77%. This record belongs to a study of cytomegalovirus exposure and HLA in healthy donors. Whole-study results and caveats: A later analysis showed that HLA-associated TCR beta chains had undergone more clonal expansion than equally common others. Rarity held for most TCR sequences, but there were some public TCRs that occurred in many donors. By HLA locus, TCR association rates varied in a later analysis, with DRB1 showing the most and HLA-C the fewest. In an earlier analysis, about 87% or about 30%: the productive usage of most TCR beta V segments.

The CDR3 contains 16 residues. Germline V gene data show CDR1 as SGHNT and CDR2 as YYREEE (reference sequence). V dropped 5 bases and J dropped 8; count of bases not matched to a gene: 17. The sequenced sample was PBMCs. This receptor was identified in a woman aged 18-30 years in good health and CMV-seronegative. The chain has TRBV5-4 and TRBJ1-2, with 8 nucleotides matching TRBD1. This CDR3 reads CASRPPGGDPSRGYTF. CDR3 nucleotides: TGTGCCAGCAGACCCCCAGGGGGCGATCCGAGTAGGGGCTACACCTTC. The full variable domain, with the rest looked up from reference TRBV5-4 and TRBJ1-2, is ETGVTQSPTHLIKTRGQQVTLRCSSQSGHNTVSWYQQALGQGPQFIFQYYREEENGRGNFPPRFSGLQFPNYSSELNVNALELDDSALYLCASRPPGGDPSRGYTFGSGTRLTVV.